These 19 T cell receptor beta chains were all obtained from the same sample, sequenced in a study of PD-L1 blockade in urothelial cancer. The time point denotes: pretreatment peripheral blood. Clones were sequenced by immunoSEQ multiplex PCR, and TCRdb holds only the in-frame ones, with some missing. This sample has tens of thousands of clones, with 70% to 90% found just once. Sequences were derived from PBMCs, sampled around atezolizumab (anti-PD-L1) treatment. The receptors were gathered from an older man with urothelial cancer.

Sample share makes this clone large. The genes are TRBV7-7 and TRBJ2-2, with D possibly being TRBD1 (6 bases). The CDR3 sequence is 17 residues long. V was cut by 2 bases and J by 8 bases, with 21 bases left in between. Germline values: CDR1 SSHAT, CDR2 FNYEAQ (reference sequence). CDR3 in amino acids: CASSLTANLEGQGELFF. The CDR3 region has the DNA TGTGCCAGCAGCTTAACGGCGAATCTTGAAGGACAGGGGGAGCTGTTTTTT. Supplemented by reference TRBV7-7 and TRBJ2-2, the full variable domain reads GAGVSQSPRYKVTKRGQDVTLRCDPISSHATLYWYQQALGQGPEFLTYFNYEAQPDKSGLPSDRFSAERPEGSISTLTIQRTEQRDSAMYRCASSLTANLEGQGELFFGEGSRLTVL.

This chain connects TRBV18 to TRBJ2-1; possible D gene TRBD1, 6 bases. The CDR3 has 14 amino acids. Trimming cost V 4 bases and J 8 bases, with 15 bases left between them. CDR1 is KGHSH and CDR2 is LQKENI in the germline V gene. CDR3 amino acids: CASSRPGVYDEQFF. CDR3 nucleotide sequence: TGTGCCAGCTCACGGCCAGGGGTTTACGATGAGCAGTTCTTC.

The V call is TRBV5-8, the J call TRBJ2-1, with 7 bases aligning to TRBD2. From germline, CDR1 is SGHTS and CDR2 YDEGEE. CDR3 length: 17 amino acids. J lost 4 bases, V lost 8 bases, and 18 bases had no gene match. CDR3 loop: CASTNRRGRGAYNEQFF. The DNA of the CDR3 is TGTGCCAGTACCAATAGGCGCGGGAGAGGGGCGTACAATGAGCAGTTCTTC.

The V call is TRBV30, the J call TRBJ1-1, with 10 bases fitting TRBD1. Germline CDR1 GTSNPN, CDR2 SVGIG (reference sequence). The trim removed 5 bases at V and 3 bases at J, leaving 3 bases unmatched. This CDR3 spans 13 amino acids. The CDR3: CAWGDRGDTEAFF. DNA of the CDR3: TGTGCCTGGGGGGACAGGGGTGACACTGAAGCTTTCTTT. The whole variable domain, remainder taken from reference TRBV30 and TRBJ1-1, is SQTIHQWPATLVQPVGSPLSLECTVEGTSNPNLYWYRQAAGRGLQLLFYSVGIGQISSEVPQNLSASRPQDRQFILSSKKLLLSDSGFYLCAWGDRGDTEAFFGQGTRLTVV.

This rearrangement joins TRBV7-2 to TRBJ1-5; D unresolved. V was cut by 5 bases and J by 4 bases, with 15 bases left in between. Germline CDR1 reads SGHTA; CDR2 reads FQGNSA. CDR3 size: 15 residues. CDR3 loop: CASSLEAGGNQPQHF. The CDR3 nucleotides are TGTGCCAGCAGCCTGGAGGCAGGCGGAAATCAGCCCCAGCATTTT. Full variable domain (missing parts from reference TRBV7-2 and TRBJ1-5): GAGVSQSPSNKVTEKGKDVELRCDPISGHTALYWYRQSLGQGLEFLIYFQGNSAPDKSGLPSDRFSAERTGGSVSTLTIQRTQQEDSAVYLCASSLEAGGNQPQHFGDGTRLSIL.

The chain uses TRBV6-1 and TRBJ1-4, with D perhaps matching TRBD1 (6 bases). Trimming pared 2 bases from V and 4 bases from J, leaving 11 bases between. CDR3 size: 15 residues. Germline V lookup: CDR1 MNHNS, CDR2 SASEGT. The DNA for the CDR3 is TGTGCCAGCAGTGAACGGCAGGGGCTTAATGAAAAACTGTTTTTT. Translation: CASSERQGLNEKLFF.

The rearrangement joins TRBV12-5 to TRBJ2-1; TRBD2 is a possible D gene (6 bases). The CDR3 contains 14 residues. Trimming pared 1 base from V and 15 bases from J, leaving 19 bases between. From germline, CDR1 is LGHNT and CDR2 FRNRAP. The CDR3: CASGLARDPNVRFF. The CDR3, as DNA: TGTGCTAGTGGTTTGGCGCGGGACCCTAACGTGAGGTTCTTC.

V usage is TRBV7-9 and J usage is TRBJ2-7, with 7 bases fitting TRBD2. Trimming at V came to 1 base and at J to 4 bases, leaving 7 bases not matched to a gene. Per the germline V gene, CDR1 is SEHNR and CDR2 is FQNEAQ (reference sequence). The CDR3 runs to 15 residues. The CDR3 protein is CASSLVEGRGYEQYF. Written as DNA, the CDR3 is TGTGCCAGCAGCTTAGTGGAGGGGAGGGGTTACGAGCAGTACTTC.

The chain uses TRBV6-1 and TRBJ2-7, with D perhaps matching TRBD2 (6 bases). V lost 11 bases and J 2 bases, leaving 16 bases between the germline ends. This CDR3 has 13 residues. Germline V lookup: CDR1 MNHNS, CDR2 SASEGT. CDR3 residues: CAAQTGEAYEQYF. CDR3 nucleotide sequence: TGTGCCGCTCAGACGGGGGAGGCCTACGAGCAGTACTTC.

The chain has TRBV12-5 and TRBJ2-7, with TRBD2 as a possible D gene (5 bases). V shed 7 bases and J shed 0 bases, with 16 bases lying between them. Per germline, CDR1 LGHNT and CDR2 FRNRAP. This CDR3 is 15 amino acids long. The CDR3 protein is CASASVRAVSYEQYF. The CDR3 DNA is TGTGCTAGTGCCTCAGTGCGGGCGGTCTCCTACGAGCAGTACTTC.

This chain joins TRBV7-2 and TRBJ2-3; 8 bases agree with TRBD1. Germline trimming cut 6 bases from V and 2 bases from J; bases unmatched to any gene: 4. The CDR3 length is 14 residues. The V gene's germline CDR1 is SGHTA and CDR2 FQGNSA. The CDR3 bases are TGTGCCAGCAGAAGGGACAGGATCACAGATACGCAGTATTTT. It codes for CASRRDRITDTQYF.

This clone was detected a few times. The V and J genes are TRBV27 and TRBJ2-2; tentative D call: TRBD1 (7 bases). The CDR3 has 16 amino acids. V was shortened by 0 bases and J by 6 bases, with 14 bases between the two germline ends. The germline V gene encodes CDR1 MNHEY and CDR2 SMNVEV (reference sequence). The CDR3 DNA reads TGTGCCAGCAGTTTATCATCCAGGGGGAGGTCCGGGGAGCTGTTTTTT. Its translation: CASSLSSRGRSGELFF.

The chain couples TRBV19 to TRBJ2-4; 14 bases line up with TRBD2. V dropped 3 bases and J dropped 0; count of bases not matched to a gene: 4. CDR1 and CDR2 from the germline V gene are LNHDA and SQIVND (reference sequence). This CDR3 has 18 amino acids. CDR3 sequence reads: CASSIDGTSGRAKNIQYF. CDR3 DNA sequence: TGTGCCAGTAGTATTGACGGGACTAGCGGGAGAGCCAAAAACATTCAGTACTTC.

This clone was seen only a few times. V is TRBV5-1 and J is TRBJ2-3; perhaps TRBD1 as D (6 bases). The CDR3 is 15 residues long. V was cut by 0 bases and J by 3 bases, with 11 bases left in between. The germline V gene encodes CDR1 SGHRS and CDR2 YFSETQ. This CDR3 reads CASSLEGQRTDTQYF. CDR3 DNA sequence: TGCGCCAGCAGCTTGGAAGGACAGCGAACAGATACGCAGTATTTT.

This clone was observed once. V usage is TRBV18 and J usage is TRBJ2-3, with D perhaps TRBD1 (6 bases). Deletions cut 5 bases from V and 2 bases from J, with 14 bases between. This CDR3 comprises 15 residues. Germline V gives CDR1 KGHSH, CDR2 LQKENI. The CDR3 loop is CASSGATGTTDTQYF. The CDR3 DNA reads TGTGCCAGCTCAGGGGCGACAGGAACCACAGATACGCAGTATTTT.

J is TRBJ2-1 and V is TRBV28; the match to TRBD2 covers 15 bases. This CDR3 contains 21 residues. From germline, CDR1 is MDHEN and CDR2 SYDVKM. J was trimmed by 0 bases and V by 5 bases; bases with no gene match: 14. The CDR3 region has the DNA TGTGCCAGCAGTCTCTACCCTGGACTAGCGGGAGGGCCGGGCTCCTACAATGAGCAGTTCTTC. This codes for CASSLYPGLAGGPGSYNEQFF.

V and J are TRBV5-4 and TRBJ1-2; 8 bases agree with TRBD1. Germline trimming cut 0 bases from V and 2 bases from J; bases unmatched to any gene: 0. This CDR3 has 14 residues. Germline loops: CDR1 SGHNT, CDR2 YYREEE (reference sequence). Here the CDR3 DNA reads TGTGCCAGCAGCTTGGGACAGGGGAACTATGGCTACACCTTC. This encodes CASSLGQGNYGYTF.

The chain recombines TRBV7-8 with TRBJ2-2; TRBD1 aligns across 9 bases. Germline CDR1 SGHVS, CDR2 FQNEAQ. The J segment lost 0 bases and the V segment lost 1 base, leaving 0 bases of the junction unmatched. The CDR3 length is 16 residues. The CDR3 bases are TGTGCCAGCAGCTTAGGGACAGGGGCGAACACCGGGGAGCTGTTTTTT. Its protein product is CASSLGTGANTGELFF. The whole variable domain, remainder taken from reference TRBV7-8 and TRBJ2-2, is GAGVSQSPRYKVAKRGQDVALRCDPISGHVSLFWYQQALGQGPEFLTYFQNEAQLDKSGLPSDRFFAERPEGSVSTLKIQRTQQEDSAVYLCASSLGTGANTGELFFGEGSRLTVL.

J is TRBJ2-5 and V is TRBV19; the D gene is possibly TRBD1 (7 bases). The CDR3 runs 17 residues. Trimming stripped 1 base from V and 9 bases from J, with 24 bases between. From germline, CDR1 is LNHDA and CDR2 SQIVND (reference sequence). For the CDR3, the DNA is TGTGCCAGTAGTATAGCTCGGACAGGCGAAAGGGGGGTAGCCCAGTACTTC. It codes for CASSIARTGERGVAQYF.